This record covers a single TCR beta chain. Its antigen is still unknown. Base qualities are not provided; no much larger clone lies one nucleotide away. The data belong to a study of blood T cell repertoires in COVID-19 (TCRdb year 2020). In terms of the full investigation: The collaborator samples originated in the United States, Italy and Spain and spanned the acute and convalescent phases of COVID-19. The material from the prospective study consisted of cDNA or gDNA derived from T cells, B-cell-depleted T cells, or PBMCs. Subjects who had been exposed to COVID-19, were actively infected with it, or had recovered from it provided the deeply sampled blood TCRbeta repertoires that made up the dataset. The repertoires were released in a freely available public database intended as a resource for research on the immune response to SARS-CoV-2. Samples came from the ongoing ImmuneRACE study (first 160 participants) plus 1,254 subjects from 6 global collaborators. A de-identified subject ID, COVID-19 status, age in years and sex were almost always included in the sample metadata. Where available, HLA class I and class II types were obtained from metadata supplied by the sample provider rather than from assay-based typing.

Beyond this particular receptor, the publication reports: Clinical and demographic metadata were provided uncurated, with the amount varying by source and participant.

TCRbeta CDR3 regions were amplified from genomic DNA using the immunoSEQ Assay, a bias-controlled multiplex PCR. The study's own analysis went as follows. The number of nucleated cells in each sample was estimated from the amplification of reference gene primers within the assay. To quantify the absolute abundance of each unique TCRbeta CDR3 rearrangement, sequence reads were collapsed and filtered. For each sample, productive Simpson clonality was calculated as the square root of Simpson's diversity index across productive rearrangements. TCRdb limited this immuneACCESS table to in-frame rearrangements with V and J called. A share of clones is missing; checked studies link under half to unresolved V genes, and the rest is unexplained. The DNA was the basis for D and trimming; V, J and clone size are from that table. The sample table shows 77,000 or so clones, and around 83% are seen once. Approximately 6.9% of the sample goes to the ten largest clones.

Trimming costs V 6 bases and J 3 bases, and their ends lie 15 bases apart. The CDR3 goes from the cysteine to the phenylalanine over 16 residues. Only CDR3 DNA is held: 48 bases, read in frame from base 1. The germline V gene (reference sequence) provides CDR1 MNHNY and CDR2 SVGAGI. In Seattle, one collaborating source enrolled patients while the infection was active and tracked those patients longitudinally over the course of disease. Whole blood was collected in K2EDTA tubes by collaborating institutions according to the institutions' own protocols. For TCRbeta analysis, collaborators shipped samples as frozen whole blood, isolated PBMCs, or DNA extracted from either of those sample types.

This receptor was identified in a man aged 25 to 45 with COVID-19, enrolled during active disease. Here the chain combines TRBV6-6 and TRBJ1-6; the D gene is perhaps TRBD1, on 5 matching bases. The sequenced sample consisted of peripheral blood. The CDR3 is CASRSSRGFYNSPLHF. The bases read TGTGCCAGCAGGTCTTCACGGGGGTTCTATAATTCACCCCTCCACTTT.